This TCR beta chain was profiled in a study of blood T cell repertoires in COVID-19. Turning to the study itself: Whether acute or convalescent, the COVID-19 samples came from the United States, Italy and Spain. T cells, B-cell-depleted T cells, or PBMCs supplied cDNA or gDNA.

In the study's own analysis: Scientists estimated how many nucleated cells there were by amplifying reference gene primers. Clones were sequenced by immunoSEQ multiplex PCR, and TCRdb holds only the in-frame ones, with some missing. The V and J calls and clone size are taken from that table; D and trimming were inferred from the DNA. The sample shows 100,000 to 150,000 clones, more than 70% of them seen only once. Losses at the gene ends were 3 bases for V and 5 bases for J; bases not matched to a gene: 4. The germline gives CDR1 SGHRS, CDR2 YFSETQ. This CDR3 region has 14 residues. This clone was seen only once.

The specimen sequenced was peripheral blood. The chain uses TRBV5-1 and TRBJ2-1, with TRBD1 matching 8 bases. This sequence originates from a man in his forties or fifties with acute or convalescent COVID-19. CDR3 residues: CASSYWTGNNEQFF. Written as DNA, the CDR3 is TGCGCCAGCAGCTACTGGACAGGGAACAATGAGCAGTTCTTC.